The rows below give T cell receptor beta chains drawn from one sample of a study of technical replicates of blood from a few donors. The method was immunoSEQ multiplex PCR; TCRdb's version includes in-frame clones alone and lacks a portion of them. Of around 100,000 clones in the sample, about 95% were seen once. The sequenced sample was T cells isolated from PBMCs. These receptor sequences come from a human donor in good health. Each CDR3 is given with its conserved first and last residue. The D gene is left open where the match is weak. Expanded clones are given a class, and other clones once, few, many or no size at all.

d_gene: TRBD2
j_gene: TRBJ2-5
v_gene: TRBV9
abundance: NA
CDR3nt: TGTGCCAGCAGCCGCGGGGGGGTAGGGCAAGAGACCCAGTACTTC
CDR3aa: CASSRGGVGQETQYF

d_gene: NA
j_gene: TRBJ2-5
v_gene: TRBV21-1
abundance: NA
CDR3nt: TGTGCCAGCAGCCCCCTAAAGTCACCCGGGACTAAAGAGACCCAGTACTTC
CDR3aa: CASSPLKSPGTKETQYF

d_gene: NA
j_gene: TRBJ2-7
v_gene: TRBV7-3
abundance: NA
CDR3nt: TGTGCCAGCAGCTCCTCCTCTTTCCACGAGCAGTACTTC
CDR3aa: CASSSSSFHEQYF

d_gene: TRBD1
j_gene: TRBJ2-7
v_gene: TRBV9
abundance: NA
CDR3nt: TGTGCCAGCAGCGTAGGGGGACAGGCCTACGAGCAGTACTTC
CDR3aa: CASSVGGQAYEQYF

d_gene: TRBD1
j_gene: TRBJ1-1
v_gene: TRBV10-2
abundance: NA
CDR3nt: TGCGCCAGCAGTGGGGACAGGGGAGATGGAAGGACTGAAGCTTTCTTT
CDR3aa: CASSGDRGDGRTEAFF

d_gene: TRBD1
j_gene: TRBJ1-2
v_gene: TRBV4-2
abundance: NA
CDR3nt: TGTGCCAGCAGCCAAGGGTCCCGGGACAGCGGCGGCTACACCTTC
CDR3aa: CASSQGSRDSGGYTF

d_gene: TRBD1
j_gene: TRBJ2-1
v_gene: TRBV19
abundance: NA
CDR3nt: TGTGCCAGTAGGAGACAGGGGGCGAATGAGCAGTTCTTC
CDR3aa: CASRRQGANEQFF

d_gene: TRBD1
j_gene: TRBJ2-7
v_gene: TRBV6-6
abundance: once
CDR3nt: TGTGCCAGCACCTCAGCTGACAGGGACGAGCAGTACTTC
CDR3aa: CASTSADRDEQYF

d_gene: NA
j_gene: TRBJ2-7
v_gene: TRBV4-3
abundance: NA
CDR3nt: TGCGCCAGCAGCCAAGATCCCCCAATTTCGATTAGCTCCTACGAGCAGTACTTC
CDR3aa: CASSQDPPISISSYEQYF

d_gene: NA
j_gene: TRBJ2-1
v_gene: TRBV7-6
abundance: NA
CDR3nt: TGTGCCAGCAGCCTCCGCCGCGGGGTGGGGTCCTACAATGAGCAGTTCTTC
CDR3aa: CASSLRRGVGSYNEQFF

d_gene: NA
j_gene: TRBJ1-4
v_gene: TRBV7-8
abundance: NA
CDR3nt: TGTGCCAGCAGCTTCTCCCCAGATGAAAAACTGTTTTTT
CDR3aa: CASSFSPDEKLFF

d_gene: NA
j_gene: TRBJ1-1
v_gene: TRBV2
abundance: NA
CDR3nt: TGTGCCAGCAGTGACAGGACAGTTGAAGCTTTCTTT
CDR3aa: CASSDRTVEAFF

d_gene: TRBD2
j_gene: TRBJ2-3
v_gene: TRBV25-1
abundance: NA
CDR3nt: TGTGCCAGCAGTGAGCTAGCGGGGCCTAGCACAGATACGCAGTATTTT
CDR3aa: CASSELAGPSTDTQYF

d_gene: TRBD1
j_gene: TRBJ2-5
v_gene: TRBV27
abundance: NA
CDR3nt: TGTGCCAGCAGCCCCGACAGGGCAGAGACCCAGTACTTC
CDR3aa: CASSPDRAETQYF

d_gene: NA
j_gene: TRBJ2-2
v_gene: TRBV9
abundance: NA
CDR3nt: TGTGCCAGCAGCCCCCCCTACGGGGAGCTGTTTTTT
CDR3aa: CASSPPYGELFF

d_gene: NA
j_gene: TRBJ1-2
v_gene: TRBV19
abundance: NA
CDR3nt: TGTGCCAGTAGTATGACAGACATACTATATGGCTACACCTTC
CDR3aa: CASSMTDILYGYTF

d_gene: NA
j_gene: TRBJ2-1
v_gene: TRBV6-5
abundance: NA
CDR3nt: TGTGCCAGCAGTTATAAGGACTGGAGCTCCTACAATGAGCAGTTCTTC
CDR3aa: CASSYKDWSSYNEQFF

d_gene: TRBD2
j_gene: TRBJ2-1
v_gene: TRBV5-1
abundance: NA
CDR3nt: TGCGCCAGCAGGCTCGACATCTTAGCGGGAGGGCCTCATAATGAGCAGTTCTTC
CDR3aa: CASRLDILAGGPHNEQFF

d_gene: NA
j_gene: TRBJ2-7
v_gene: TRBV7-8
abundance: NA
CDR3nt: TGTGCCAGCAGCCCAACAGGGAGCGAGCAGTACTTC
CDR3aa: CASSPTGSEQYF

d_gene: NA
j_gene: TRBJ1-2
v_gene: TRBV27
abundance: NA
CDR3nt: TGTGCCAGCAGTTTTTCGAACGGGTATGGCTACACCTTC
CDR3aa: CASSFSNGYGYTF

d_gene: TRBD2
j_gene: TRBJ2-3
v_gene: TRBV9
abundance: NA
CDR3nt: TGTGCCAGCAGCGTAGAAGCGGGAGGCATTGATACGCAGTATTTT
CDR3aa: CASSVEAGGIDTQYF

d_gene: NA
j_gene: TRBJ1-4
v_gene: TRBV6-5
abundance: NA
CDR3nt: TGTGCCAGCAGTTACTCGTGGCAGGGAGGGAGAAAACTGTTTTTT
CDR3aa: CASSYSWQGGRKLFF

d_gene: NA
j_gene: TRBJ2-7
v_gene: TRBV27
abundance: NA
CDR3nt: TGTGCCAGCAGCCTACAGGTATTCTACGAGCAGTACTTC
CDR3aa: CASSLQVFYEQYF

d_gene: NA
j_gene: TRBJ1-5
v_gene: TRBV9
abundance: NA
CDR3nt: TGTGCCAGCAGCGTAGGGCAGTCTTATCAGCCCCAGCATTTT
CDR3aa: CASSVGQSYQPQHF

d_gene: NA
j_gene: TRBJ2-7
v_gene: TRBV11-3
abundance: NA
CDR3nt: TGTGCCAGCGCCGCCGGGGTGAGCGAGCAGTACTTC
CDR3aa: CASAAGVSEQYF

d_gene: NA
j_gene: TRBJ1-2
v_gene: TRBV7-3
abundance: NA
CDR3nt: TGTGCCAGCAGCTTAATCGGGTCCTATGGCTACACCTTC
CDR3aa: CASSLIGSYGYTF

d_gene: NA
j_gene: TRBJ2-7
v_gene: TRBV18
abundance: NA
CDR3nt: TGTGCCAGCTCACCTTCGGGGGACAGCTCCTACGAGCAGTACTTC
CDR3aa: CASSPSGDSSYEQYF

d_gene: NA
j_gene: TRBJ2-5
v_gene: TRBV4-3
abundance: NA
CDR3nt: TGCGCCAGCAGCCAAGAACGGGATATCGAGGAGACCCAGTACTTC
CDR3aa: CASSQERDIEETQYF

d_gene: NA
j_gene: TRBJ2-3
v_gene: TRBV9
abundance: NA
CDR3nt: TGTGCCAGCAGCGTAGATGGGGGAGGAGGCACAGATACGCAGTATTTT
CDR3aa: CASSVDGGGGTDTQYF

d_gene: NA
j_gene: TRBJ2-1
v_gene: TRBV11-2
abundance: NA
CDR3nt: TGTGCCAGCAGCTTCGCATTGCAGGCCTCCTACAATGAGCAGTTCTTC
CDR3aa: CASSFALQASYNEQFF

d_gene: NA
j_gene: TRBJ1-2
v_gene: TRBV27
abundance: NA
CDR3nt: TGTGCCAGCAGTGCCTTAATAGACATGGGCGGGTATGGCTACACCTTC
CDR3aa: CASSALIDMGGYGYTF

d_gene: TRBD1
j_gene: TRBJ1-4
v_gene: TRBV6-6
abundance: NA
CDR3nt: TGTGCCAGCAGTTACCAGGGGGAGAAACTGTTTTTT
CDR3aa: CASSYQGEKLFF

d_gene: TRBD2
j_gene: TRBJ2-7
v_gene: TRBV19
abundance: once
CDR3nt: TGTGCCAGTAGTGGGGGGGCCTACGAGCAGTACTTC
CDR3aa: CASSGGAYEQYF

d_gene: NA
j_gene: TRBJ2-1
v_gene: TRBV14
abundance: NA
CDR3nt: TGTGCCAGCAGCCAAGAAGGAGGGGGCGCAAACAATGAGCAGTTCTTC
CDR3aa: CASSQEGGGANNEQFF

d_gene: NA
j_gene: TRBJ2-7
v_gene: TRBV7-9
abundance: NA
CDR3nt: TGTGCCAGCAGCTCGGCCCCACAGGTCGAGCAGTACTTC
CDR3aa: CASSSAPQVEQYF

d_gene: NA
j_gene: TRBJ2-7
v_gene: TRBV5-1
abundance: NA
CDR3nt: TGCGCCAGCAGCTTGGCCTTTCGGGACTACGAGCAGTACTTC
CDR3aa: CASSLAFRDYEQYF

d_gene: NA
j_gene: TRBJ2-6
v_gene: TRBV7-7
abundance: NA
CDR3nt: TGTGCTAGCAGCTTAGAAGGGGCAGAAACCGACTCTGGGGCCAACGTCCTGACTTTC
CDR3aa: CASSLEGAETDSGANVLTF

d_gene: NA
j_gene: TRBJ2-3
v_gene: TRBV4-3
abundance: NA
CDR3nt: TGCGCCAGCAGCCAAGACATGGGAGGCGGTGGAGATACGCAGTATTTT
CDR3aa: CASSQDMGGGGDTQYF

d_gene: TRBD2
j_gene: TRBJ2-5
v_gene: TRBV5-1
abundance: NA
CDR3nt: TGCGCCAGCAGCTTGATCCTAGCGGGAGGAAAGGTTGGGACCCAGTACTTC
CDR3aa: CASSLILAGGKVGTQYF

d_gene: TRBD2
j_gene: TRBJ2-1
v_gene: TRBV12-5
abundance: NA
CDR3nt: TGTGCTAGTGGTTCTCAGCGGGAGGGTAAAGATGAGCAGTTCTTC
CDR3aa: CASGSQREGKDEQFF

d_gene: NA
j_gene: TRBJ2-7
v_gene: TRBV18
abundance: NA
CDR3nt: TGTGCCAGCTCACCACCAATTACAGGGCAAGCCTACGAGCAGTACTTC
CDR3aa: CASSPPITGQAYEQYF

d_gene: TRBD2
j_gene: TRBJ2-7
v_gene: TRBV5-8
abundance: NA
CDR3nt: TGTGCCAGCAGCTTGGGGGGACTGGCGGGAGACCCCTACGAGCAGTACTTC
CDR3aa: CASSLGGLAGDPYEQYF

d_gene: NA
j_gene: TRBJ2-7
v_gene: TRBV14
abundance: NA
CDR3nt: TGTGCCAGCAGCCCGAACCACGGCAGGGAATATTCCTACGAGCAGTACTTC
CDR3aa: CASSPNHGREYSYEQYF

d_gene: TRBD2
j_gene: TRBJ2-7
v_gene: TRBV4-1
abundance: NA
CDR3nt: TGCGCCAGCAGCCAAGATTTCGGGGGGAACGAGCAGTACTTC
CDR3aa: CASSQDFGGNEQYF

d_gene: TRBD2
j_gene: TRBJ2-1
v_gene: TRBV7-3
abundance: once
CDR3nt: TGTGCCAGCAGCCCAACCAGACTAGCGGGCCAGGACGGGTTCTACAATGAGCAGTTCTTC
CDR3aa: CASSPTRLAGQDGFYNEQFF

d_gene: NA
j_gene: TRBJ2-2
v_gene: TRBV6-1
abundance: NA
CDR3nt: TGTGCCAGCAGTGAATTCTACAGGGTGGACACCGGGGAGCTGTTTTTT
CDR3aa: CASSEFYRVDTGELFF

d_gene: TRBD2
j_gene: TRBJ2-2
v_gene: TRBV4-3
abundance: NA
CDR3nt: TGCGCCAGCAGCCAAGATCTCGACTGGGGTAGCGGGATGAACACCGGGGAGCTGTTTTTT
CDR3aa: CASSQDLDWGSGMNTGELFF

d_gene: TRBD2
j_gene: TRBJ2-3
v_gene: TRBV10-3
abundance: NA
CDR3nt: TGTGCCACGGGACTAGCGGGCCTCACAGATACGCAGTATTTT
CDR3aa: CATGLAGLTDTQYF

d_gene: NA
j_gene: TRBJ2-1
v_gene: TRBV4-2
abundance: once
CDR3nt: TGTGCCAGCAGAGTGAACGAGGGAGCAAGCTCCTACAATGAGCAGTTCTTC
CDR3aa: CASRVNEGASSYNEQFF

d_gene: TRBD1
j_gene: TRBJ1-2
v_gene: TRBV2
abundance: NA
CDR3nt: TGTGCCAGCAGGGGGACAGGGGATGGCTACACCTTC
CDR3aa: CASRGTGDGYTF

d_gene: TRBD1
j_gene: TRBJ1-1
v_gene: TRBV11-2
abundance: NA
CDR3nt: TGTGCCAGCAGGAGGACAGGGGACTACGGGTACACTGAAGCTTTCTTT
CDR3aa: CASRRTGDYGYTEAFF

d_gene: NA
j_gene: TRBJ2-3
v_gene: TRBV9
abundance: NA
CDR3nt: TGTGCCAGCAGCGTAGGGCGGGCTAGCTCAGATACGCAGTATTTT
CDR3aa: CASSVGRASSDTQYF

d_gene: NA
j_gene: TRBJ1-2
v_gene: TRBV7-8
abundance: NA
CDR3nt: TGTGCCAGCAGCCCGGGACAACTCTCAGGCTATGGCTACACCTTC
CDR3aa: CASSPGQLSGYGYTF

d_gene: TRBD2
j_gene: TRBJ2-4
v_gene: TRBV6-6
abundance: NA
CDR3nt: TGTGCCAGCAGTCAACGAAGCGGGAGGGCCCAAAACATTCAGTACTTC
CDR3aa: CASSQRSGRAQNIQYF

d_gene: NA
j_gene: TRBJ1-5
v_gene: TRBV19
abundance: NA
CDR3nt: TGTGCCAGTAATCCCGACAGAAATCAGCCCCAGCATTTT
CDR3aa: CASNPDRNQPQHF